Sequencing of this T cell receptor beta chain was carried out in a study of shared clonotypes between healthy human individuals. Study results and caveats: It was anticipated that sequencing depth would influence how many clonotypes donors shared.

On this clone: As yet, its antigen is unknown.

From germline, CDR1 is SGHNT and CDR2 YYREEE (reference sequence). Losses at the gene ends were 5 bases for V and 9 bases for J; bases not matched to a gene: 8. The CDR3 covers 13 residues. Running of the assay took place at deep level. TCRdb keeps only in-frame clones here, not all; method: immunoSEQ multiplex PCR. This repertoire shows millions of clones, approximately 92% found once; its top ten account for around 0.14%. J is TRBJ2-1 and V is TRBV5-4, with 7 positions matching TRBD1. The sequenced material came from naive CD4+ T cells sorted from blood. The subset was: CD45RA+ positively selected. The sequence was collected from a man between 18 and 29 years old in good health. CDR3 amino acids: CASSRDSRGEQFF. CDR3 sequence (DNA): TGTGCCAGCAGTAGGGACAGTCGGGGTGAGCAGTTCTTC.